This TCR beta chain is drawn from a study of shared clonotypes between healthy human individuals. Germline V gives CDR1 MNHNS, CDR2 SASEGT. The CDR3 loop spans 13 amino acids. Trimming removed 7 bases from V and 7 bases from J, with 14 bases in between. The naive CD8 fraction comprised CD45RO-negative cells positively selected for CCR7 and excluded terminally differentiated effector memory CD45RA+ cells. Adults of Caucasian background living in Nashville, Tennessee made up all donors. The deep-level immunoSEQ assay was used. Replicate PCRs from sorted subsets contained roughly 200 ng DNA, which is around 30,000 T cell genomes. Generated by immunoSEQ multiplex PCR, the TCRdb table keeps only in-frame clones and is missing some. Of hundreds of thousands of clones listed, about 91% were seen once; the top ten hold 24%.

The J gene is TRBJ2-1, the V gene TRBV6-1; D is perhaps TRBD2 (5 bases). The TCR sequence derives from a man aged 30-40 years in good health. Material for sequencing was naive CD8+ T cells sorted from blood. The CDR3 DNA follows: TGTGCCAGCATCCCCGGACTCAGTAATGAGCAGTTCTTC. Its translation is CASIPGLSNEQFF.